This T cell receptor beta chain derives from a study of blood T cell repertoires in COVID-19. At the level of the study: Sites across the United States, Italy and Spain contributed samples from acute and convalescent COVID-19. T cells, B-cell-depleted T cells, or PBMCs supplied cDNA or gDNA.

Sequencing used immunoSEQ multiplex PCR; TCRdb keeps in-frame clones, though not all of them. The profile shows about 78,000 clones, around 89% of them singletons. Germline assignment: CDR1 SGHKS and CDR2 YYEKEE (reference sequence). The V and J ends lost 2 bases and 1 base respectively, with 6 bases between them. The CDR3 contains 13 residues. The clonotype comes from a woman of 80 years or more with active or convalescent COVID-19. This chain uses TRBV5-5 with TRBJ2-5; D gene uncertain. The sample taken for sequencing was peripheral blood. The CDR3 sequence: CASSLWSQETQYF. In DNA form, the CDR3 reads TGTGCCAGCAGCTTATGGAGCCAAGAGACCCAGTACTTC.